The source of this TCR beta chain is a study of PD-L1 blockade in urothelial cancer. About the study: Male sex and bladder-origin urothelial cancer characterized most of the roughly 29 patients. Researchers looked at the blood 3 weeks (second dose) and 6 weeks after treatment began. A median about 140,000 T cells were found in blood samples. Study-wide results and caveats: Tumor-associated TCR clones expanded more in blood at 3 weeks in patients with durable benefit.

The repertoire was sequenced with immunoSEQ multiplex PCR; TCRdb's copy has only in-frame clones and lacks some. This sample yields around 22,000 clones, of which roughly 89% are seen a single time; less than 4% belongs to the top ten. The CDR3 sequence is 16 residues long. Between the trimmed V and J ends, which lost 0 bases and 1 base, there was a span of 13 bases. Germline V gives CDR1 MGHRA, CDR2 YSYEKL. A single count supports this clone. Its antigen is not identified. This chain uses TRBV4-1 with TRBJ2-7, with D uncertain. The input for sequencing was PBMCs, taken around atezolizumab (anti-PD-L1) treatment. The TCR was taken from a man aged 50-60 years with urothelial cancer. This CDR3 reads CASSQDPWPPSYEQYF. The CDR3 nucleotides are TGCGCCAGCAGCCAAGACCCGTGGCCGCCTTCCTACGAGCAGTACTTC.